These 3 T cell receptor beta chains came from one sample sequenced in a study of T cell changes during pregnancy in multiple sclerosis. Produced via immunoSEQ multiplex PCR; TCRdb's table is partial and in-frame only. The sample carries about 94,000 clones, about 93% recorded once. The source material was peripheral blood, sampled after pregnancy. All receptors derive from a female donor with multiple sclerosis, enrolled in a pregnancy study.

This clone was recorded only once. The chain joins TRBV19 to TRBJ1-2; D remains ambiguous. There are 12 residues in the CDR3. Trimming took off 5 bases at V and 2 bases at J, with 6 bases between the two ends. Germline-derived CDR1 and CDR2 are LNHDA and SQIVND (reference sequence). CDR3 protein: CASSPPNYGYTF. The CDR3 DNA reads TGTGCCAGTAGTCCTCCGAACTATGGCTACACCTTC. Full variable domain (remainder filled in from reference TRBV19 and TRBJ1-2): DGGITQSPKYLFRKEGQNVTLSCEQNLNHDAMYWYRQDPGQGLRLIYYSQIVNDFQKGDIAEGYSVSREKKESFPLTVTSAQKNPTAFYLCASSPPNYGYTFGSGTRLTVV.

Only one count was recorded for this clone. This CDR3 is CASSIGQLSGNEQFF. CDR3 sequence (DNA): TGTGCCAGTAGTATCGGACAGCTGAGTGGAAATGAGCAGTTCTTC. The chain carries TRBV19 and TRBJ2-1; possible D gene TRBD1, 6 bases. The germline V gene encodes CDR1 LNHDA and CDR2 SQIVND (reference sequence). There are 15 residues in the CDR3. V lost 3 bases to trimming and J lost 7 bases, with 16 bases between them.

The chain carries TRBV29-1 and TRBJ2-2; 7 nucleotides agree with TRBD1. J lost 6 bases, V lost 7 bases, and 5 bases had no gene match. Germline V lookup: CDR1 SQVTM, CDR2 ANQGSEA. The CDR3 consists of 12 residues. The CDR3 bases are TGCAGCGGCGAGACAGGGTCCGGGGAGCTGTTTTTT. As protein: CSGETGSGELFF.